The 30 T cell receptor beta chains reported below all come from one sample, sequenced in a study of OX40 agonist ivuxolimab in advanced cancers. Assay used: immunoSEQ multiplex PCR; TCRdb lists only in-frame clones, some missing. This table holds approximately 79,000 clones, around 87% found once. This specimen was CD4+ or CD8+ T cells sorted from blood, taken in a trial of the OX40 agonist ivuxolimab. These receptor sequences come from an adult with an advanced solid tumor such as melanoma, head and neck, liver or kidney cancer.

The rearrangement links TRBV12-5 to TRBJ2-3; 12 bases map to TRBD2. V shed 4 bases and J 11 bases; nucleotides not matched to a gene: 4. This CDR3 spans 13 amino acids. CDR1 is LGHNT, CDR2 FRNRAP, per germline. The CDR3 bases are TGTGCTAGTGGTTCGGGACTAGCGGGCAGGCAGTATTTT. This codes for CASGSGLAGRQYF.

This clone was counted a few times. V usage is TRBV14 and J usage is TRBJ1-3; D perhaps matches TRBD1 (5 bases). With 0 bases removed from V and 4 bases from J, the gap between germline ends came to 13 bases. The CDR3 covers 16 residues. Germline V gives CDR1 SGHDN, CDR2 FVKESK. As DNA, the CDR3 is TGTGCCAGCAGCCAAGATCTAGGGGTGAGAGGAAACACCATATATTTT. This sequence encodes CASSQDLGVRGNTIYF.

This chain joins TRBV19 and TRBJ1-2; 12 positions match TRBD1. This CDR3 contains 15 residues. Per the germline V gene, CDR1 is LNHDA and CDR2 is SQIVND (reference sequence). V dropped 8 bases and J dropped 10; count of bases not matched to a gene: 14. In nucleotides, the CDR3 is TGTGCCAGTGCACCGGGACAGGGGGCTCCGAGGGACTACACCTTC. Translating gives CASAPGQGAPRDYTF. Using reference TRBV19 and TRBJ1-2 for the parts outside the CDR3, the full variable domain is DGGITQSPKYLFRKEGQNVTLSCEQNLNHDAMYWYRQDPGQGLRLIYYSQIVNDFQKGDIAEGYSVSREKKESFPLTVTSAQKNPTAFYLCASAPGQGAPRDYTFGSGTRLTVV.

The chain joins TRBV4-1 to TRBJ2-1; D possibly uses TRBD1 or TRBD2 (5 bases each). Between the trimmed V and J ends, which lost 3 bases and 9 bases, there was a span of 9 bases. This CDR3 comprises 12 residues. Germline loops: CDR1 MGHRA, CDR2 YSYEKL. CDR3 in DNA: TGCGCCAGCAGCCAGGGACGTATTGAGCAGTTCTTC. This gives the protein CASSQGRIEQFF.

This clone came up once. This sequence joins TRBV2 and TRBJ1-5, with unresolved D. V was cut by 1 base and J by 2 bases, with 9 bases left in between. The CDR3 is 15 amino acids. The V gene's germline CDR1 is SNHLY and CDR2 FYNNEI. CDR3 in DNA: TGTGCCAGCAGTGAAGAGGGAGGCGGCAATCAGCCCCAGCATTTT. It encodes CASSEEGGGNQPQHF.

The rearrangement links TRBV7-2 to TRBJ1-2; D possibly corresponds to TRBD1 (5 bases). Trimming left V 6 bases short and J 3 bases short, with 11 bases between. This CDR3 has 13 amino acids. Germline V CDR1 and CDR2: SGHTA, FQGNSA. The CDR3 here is CASSFRDDYGYTF. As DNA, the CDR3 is TGTGCCAGCAGTTTCCGGGACGACTATGGCTACACCTTC.

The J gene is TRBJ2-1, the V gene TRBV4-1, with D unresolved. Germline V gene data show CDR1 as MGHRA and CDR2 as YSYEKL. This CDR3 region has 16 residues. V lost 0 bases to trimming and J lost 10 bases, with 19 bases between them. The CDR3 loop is CASSQDLDGFPKEQFF. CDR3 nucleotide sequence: TGCGCCAGCAGCCAAGATCTGGACGGGTTTCCAAAAGAGCAGTTCTTC.

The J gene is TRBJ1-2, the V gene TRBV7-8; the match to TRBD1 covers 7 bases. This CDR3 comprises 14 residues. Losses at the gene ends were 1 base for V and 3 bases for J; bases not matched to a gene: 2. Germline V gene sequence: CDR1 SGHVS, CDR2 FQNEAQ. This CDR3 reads CASSLETGYYGYTF. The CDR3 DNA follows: TGTGCCAGCAGCTTAGAGACAGGGTACTATGGCTACACCTTC.

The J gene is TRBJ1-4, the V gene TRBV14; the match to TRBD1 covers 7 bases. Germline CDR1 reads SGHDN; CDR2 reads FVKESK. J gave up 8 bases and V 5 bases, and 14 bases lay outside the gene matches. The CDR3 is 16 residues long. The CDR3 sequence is CASSETTGWSGEKLFF. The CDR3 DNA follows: TGTGCCAGCAGCGAAACGACAGGGTGGAGTGGAGAAAAACTGTTTTTT.

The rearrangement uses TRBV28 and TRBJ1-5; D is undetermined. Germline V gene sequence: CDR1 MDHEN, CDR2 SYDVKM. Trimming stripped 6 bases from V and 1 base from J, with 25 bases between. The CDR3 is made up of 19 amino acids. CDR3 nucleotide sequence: TGTGCCAGCAGCTCTGACGGGTTAACCGACCTTAAGAGCAATCAGCCCCAGCATTTT. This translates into CASSSDGLTDLKSNQPQHF.

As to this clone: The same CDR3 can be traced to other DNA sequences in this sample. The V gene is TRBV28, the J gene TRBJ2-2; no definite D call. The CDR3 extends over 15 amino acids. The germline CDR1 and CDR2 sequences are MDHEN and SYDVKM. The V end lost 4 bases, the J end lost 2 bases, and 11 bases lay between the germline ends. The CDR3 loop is CASSSPGINTGELFF. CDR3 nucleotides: TGTGCCAGCAGTTCCCCTGGCATAAACACCGGGGAGCTGTTTTTT.

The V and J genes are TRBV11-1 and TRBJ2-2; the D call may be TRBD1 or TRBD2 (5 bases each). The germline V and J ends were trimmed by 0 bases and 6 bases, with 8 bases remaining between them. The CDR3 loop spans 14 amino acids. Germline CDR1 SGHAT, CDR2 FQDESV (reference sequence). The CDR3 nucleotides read TGTGCCAGCAGCTTAGCTCGGGACGCCGGGGAGCTGTTTTTT. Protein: CASSLARDAGELFF.

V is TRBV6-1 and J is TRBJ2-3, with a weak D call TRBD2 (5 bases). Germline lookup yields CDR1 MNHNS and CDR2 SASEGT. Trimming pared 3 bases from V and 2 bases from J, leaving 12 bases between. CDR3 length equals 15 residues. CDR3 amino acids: CASSDARDFTDTQYF. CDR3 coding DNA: TGTGCCAGCAGTGATGCCCGGGATTTCACAGATACGCAGTATTTT.

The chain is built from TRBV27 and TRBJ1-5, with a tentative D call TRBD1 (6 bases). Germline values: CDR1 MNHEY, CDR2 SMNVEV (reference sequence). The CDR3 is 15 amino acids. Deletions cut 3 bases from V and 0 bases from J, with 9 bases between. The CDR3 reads CASSFTGYSNQPQHF. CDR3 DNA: TGTGCCAGCAGTTTTACAGGGTATAGCAATCAGCCCCAGCATTTT.

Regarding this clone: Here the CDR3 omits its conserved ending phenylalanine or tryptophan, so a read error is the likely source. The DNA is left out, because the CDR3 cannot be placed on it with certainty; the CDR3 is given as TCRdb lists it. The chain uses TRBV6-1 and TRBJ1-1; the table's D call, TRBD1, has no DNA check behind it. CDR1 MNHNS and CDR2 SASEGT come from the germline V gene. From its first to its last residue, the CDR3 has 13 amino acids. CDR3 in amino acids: CASSKGQGLLVLG.

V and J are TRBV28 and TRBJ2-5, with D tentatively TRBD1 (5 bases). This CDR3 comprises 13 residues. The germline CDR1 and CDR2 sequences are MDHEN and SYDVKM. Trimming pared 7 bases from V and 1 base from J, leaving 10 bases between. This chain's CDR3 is CASTQGGQETQYF. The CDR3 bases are TGTGCCAGCACCCAGGGCGGCCAAGAGACCCAGTACTTC.

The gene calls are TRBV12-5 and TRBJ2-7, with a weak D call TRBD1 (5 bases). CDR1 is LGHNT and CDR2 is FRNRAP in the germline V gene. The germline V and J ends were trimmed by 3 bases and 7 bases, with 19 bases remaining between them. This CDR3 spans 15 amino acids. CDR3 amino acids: CASGFSIGVLGEQYF. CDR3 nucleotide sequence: TGTGCTAGTGGTTTCTCGATAGGGGTTTTGGGAGAGCAGTACTTC.

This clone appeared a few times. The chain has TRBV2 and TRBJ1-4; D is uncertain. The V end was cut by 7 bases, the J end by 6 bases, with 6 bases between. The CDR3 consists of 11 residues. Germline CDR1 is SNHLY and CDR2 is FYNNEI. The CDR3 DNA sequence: TGTGCCAGCACTTTTGATGAAAAACTGTTTTTT. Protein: CASTFDEKLFF. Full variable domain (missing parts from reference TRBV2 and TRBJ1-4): EPEVTQTPSHQVTQMGQEVILRCVPISNHLYFYWYRQILGQKVEFLVSFYNNEISEKSEIFDDQFSVERPDGSNFTLKIRSTKLEDSAMYFCASTFDEKLFFGSGTQLSVL.

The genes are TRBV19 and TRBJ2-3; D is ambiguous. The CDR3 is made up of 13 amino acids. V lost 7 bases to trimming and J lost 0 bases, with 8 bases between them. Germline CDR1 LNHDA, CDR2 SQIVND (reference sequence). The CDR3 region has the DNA TGTGCCAGTAACCCAGCTAGCACAGATACGCAGTATTTT. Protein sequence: CASNPASTDTQYF. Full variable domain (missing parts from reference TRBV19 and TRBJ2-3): DGGITQSPKYLFRKEGQNVTLSCEQNLNHDAMYWYRQDPGQGLRLIYYSQIVNDFQKGDIAEGYSVSREKKESFPLTVTSAQKNPTAFYLCASNPASTDTQYFGPGTRLTVL.

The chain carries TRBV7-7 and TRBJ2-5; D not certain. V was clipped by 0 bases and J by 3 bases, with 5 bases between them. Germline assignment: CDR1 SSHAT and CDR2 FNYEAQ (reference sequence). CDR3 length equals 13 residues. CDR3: CASSLAAEETQYF. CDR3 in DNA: TGTGCCAGCAGCTTAGCGGCGGAAGAGACCCAGTACTTC.

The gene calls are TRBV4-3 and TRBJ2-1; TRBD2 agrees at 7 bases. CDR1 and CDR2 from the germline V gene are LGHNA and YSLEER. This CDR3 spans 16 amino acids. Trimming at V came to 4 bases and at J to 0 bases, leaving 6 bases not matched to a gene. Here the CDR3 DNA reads TGCGCCAGCAGCCGCGCACTAGCGATCTCCTACAATGAGCAGTTCTTC. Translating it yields CASSRALAISYNEQFF.

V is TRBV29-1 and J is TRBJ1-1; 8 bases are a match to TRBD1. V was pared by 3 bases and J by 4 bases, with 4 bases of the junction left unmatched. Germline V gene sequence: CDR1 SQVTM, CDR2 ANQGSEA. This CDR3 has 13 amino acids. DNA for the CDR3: TGCAGCGTTGAGAGACAGGGGAGCACTGAAGCTTTCTTT. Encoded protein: CSVERQGSTEAFF.

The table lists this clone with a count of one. CDR3 protein: CASSLNSAGENTEAFF. CDR3 DNA: TGTGCCAGCAGCTTAAATTCCGCAGGGGAGAACACTGAAGCTTTCTTT. The chain recombines TRBV7-3 with TRBJ1-1, with D possibly being TRBD1 (6 bases). The CDR3 is 16 residues long. With 1 base removed from V and 1 base from J, the gap between germline ends came to 13 bases. CDR1 and CDR2 (germline): SGHTA, FQGTGA.

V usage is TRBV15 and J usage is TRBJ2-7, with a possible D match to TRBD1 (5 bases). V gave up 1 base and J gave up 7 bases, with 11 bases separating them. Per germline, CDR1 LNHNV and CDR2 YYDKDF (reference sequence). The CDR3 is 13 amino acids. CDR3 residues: CATSRGSYREQYF. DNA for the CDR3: TGTGCCACCAGCAGAGGATCCTACAGGGAGCAGTACTTC. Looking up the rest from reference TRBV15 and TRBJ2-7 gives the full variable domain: DAMVIQNPRYQVTQFGKPVTLSCSQTLNHNVMYWYQQKSSQAPKLLFHYYDKDFNNEADTPDNFQSRRPNTSFCFLDIRSPGLGDTAMYLCATSRGSYREQYFGPGTRLTVT.

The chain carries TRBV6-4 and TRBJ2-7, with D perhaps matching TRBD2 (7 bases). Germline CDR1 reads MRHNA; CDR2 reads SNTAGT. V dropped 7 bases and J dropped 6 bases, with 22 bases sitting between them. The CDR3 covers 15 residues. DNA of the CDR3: TGTGCCAGCATTTGTTCCCTCTCTAGGGGGGGCGAGCAGTACGTC. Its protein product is CASICSLSRGGEQYV.

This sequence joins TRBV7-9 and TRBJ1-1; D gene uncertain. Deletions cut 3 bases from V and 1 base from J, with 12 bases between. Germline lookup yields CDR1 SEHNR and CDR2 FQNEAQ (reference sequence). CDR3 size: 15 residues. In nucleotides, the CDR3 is TGTGCCAGCAGCTTTTCTGGGAGCCGGAACACTGAAGCTTTCTTT. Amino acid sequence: CASSFSGSRNTEAFF.

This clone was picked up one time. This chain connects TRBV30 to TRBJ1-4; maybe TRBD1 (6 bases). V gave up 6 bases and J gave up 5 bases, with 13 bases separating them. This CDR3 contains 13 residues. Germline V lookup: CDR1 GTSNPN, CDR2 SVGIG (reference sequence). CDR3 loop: CACVGQGNEKLFF. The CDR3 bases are TGTGCCTGTGTCGGGCAGGGGAATGAAAAACTGTTTTTT.

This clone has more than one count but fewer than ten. The DNA of the CDR3 is TGTGCCAGCAGTTACGGGGAAGGCTATAATTCACCCCTCCACTTT. As protein: CASSYGEGYNSPLHF. The V gene is TRBV6-5, the J gene TRBJ1-6; D unclear. Trimming removed 2 bases from V and 3 bases from J, with 8 bases in between. The CDR3 contains 15 residues. Germline CDR1 MNHEY, CDR2 SVGAGI.

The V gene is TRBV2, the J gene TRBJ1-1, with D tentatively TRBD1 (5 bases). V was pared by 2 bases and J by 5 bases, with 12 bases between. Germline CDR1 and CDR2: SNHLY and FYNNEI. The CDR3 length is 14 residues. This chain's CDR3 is CASSEFGTGTEAFF. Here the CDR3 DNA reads TGTGCCAGCAGTGAATTTGGGACGGGAACTGAAGCTTTCTTT.

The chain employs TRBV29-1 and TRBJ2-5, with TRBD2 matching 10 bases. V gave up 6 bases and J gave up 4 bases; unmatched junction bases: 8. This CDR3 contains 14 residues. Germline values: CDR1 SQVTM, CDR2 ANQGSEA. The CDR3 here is CSVLSGGAAETQYF. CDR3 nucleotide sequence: TGCAGCGTCCTCAGCGGGGGGGCGGCAGAGACCCAGTACTTC.